This entry lists 10 T cell receptor beta chains sequenced from one sample in a study of blood T cell repertoires in COVID-19. The data were produced by immunoSEQ multiplex PCR, yet TCRdb's version contains in-frame clones alone and is incomplete. This sample carries tens of thousands of clones, roughly 91% of them seen once, and the ten largest clones take roughly 2%. The specimen was peripheral blood. Every receptor here comes from a woman in her forties or fifties in a cohort sampled during active COVID-19.

The V gene is TRBV21-1, the J gene TRBJ2-7; the DNA was not used to check the table's D call, TRBD2. TRBV21-1 counts as a pseudogene. This CDR3 has 18 amino acids. CDR3 amino acids: CASSKVFRGRGGHYEQYF. Written as DNA, the CDR3 is TGTGCCAGCAGCAAAGTTTTTAGGGGACGGGGGGGCCACTACGAGCAGTACTTC.

The V gene is TRBV28, the J gene TRBJ1-4; 9 positions match TRBD1. This CDR3 spans 16 amino acids. Trimming removed 6 bases from V and 7 bases from J; junction bases left unmatched: 12. Germline lookup yields CDR1 MDHEN and CDR2 SYDVKM. The CDR3 loop is CASRDIRQGVVEKLFF. The DNA of the CDR3 is TGTGCCAGCAGGGATATTAGACAGGGGGTAGTTGAAAAACTGTTTTTT.

The CDR3 protein is CASSKDRGNTGELFF. The CDR3 DNA reads as TGCGCCAGCAGCAAGGACAGGGGGAACACCGGGGAGCTGTTTTTT. V usage is TRBV5-1 and J usage is TRBJ2-2; 9 positions match TRBD1. Germline CDR1 and CDR2: SGHRS and YFSETQ. Trimming removed 4 bases from V and 1 base from J; junction bases left unmatched: 2. The CDR3 totals 15 residues.

The V gene is TRBV5-1, the J gene TRBJ1-1; 7 bases map to TRBD1. This CDR3 is 16 amino acids long. Germline CDR1 SGHRS, CDR2 YFSETQ. Trimming at V came to 5 bases and at J to 0 bases, leaving 10 bases not matched to a gene. For the CDR3, the DNA is TGCGCCAGCAGTCGGATGGGACAGACTATGAACACTGAAGCTTTCTTT. Encoded protein: CASSRMGQTMNTEAFF.

This clone was detected a few times. This chain links TRBV19 with TRBJ1-5, with a possible D match to TRBD1 (5 bases). Germline-derived CDR1 and CDR2 are LNHDA and SQIVND (reference sequence). The CDR3 contains 12 residues. Trimming took 6 bases from V and 7 from J, leaving 10 bases between them. CDR3 bases: TGTGCCAGTAGCCGGAGGGGCCAGCCCCAGCATTTT. Amino acids: CASSRRGQPQHF.

As to this clone: The sample carries other DNA sequences with the same CDR3. V and J are TRBV3-1 (or the pseudogene TRBV3-2) and TRBJ2-7, with D uncertain. This CDR3 has 12 amino acids. Germline V gene lookup returns CDR1 LGHDT and CDR2 YNNKEL (reference sequence). Trimming pared 1 base from V and 4 bases from J, leaving 5 bases between. The CDR3 is CASSQVRYEQYF. For the CDR3, the DNA is TGTGCCAGCAGCCAAGTGAGGTACGAGCAGTACTTC.

This clone occurred once. The chain couples TRBV7-3 to TRBJ2-2; the match to TRBD2 covers 7 bases. V lost 2 bases and J lost 6; bases outside the gene matches: 0. There are 13 residues in the CDR3. The germline V gene has CDR1 SGHTA and CDR2 FQGTGA. Here the CDR3 reads CASSLAGAGELFF. The CDR3 DNA is TGTGCCAGCAGCTTAGCGGGAGCCGGGGAGCTGTTTTTT.

This sequence joins TRBV27 and TRBJ2-7, with 14 nucleotides matching TRBD2. Trimming removed 2 bases from V and 0 bases from J; junction bases left unmatched: 3. The V gene's germline CDR1 is MNHEY and CDR2 SMNVEV (reference sequence). This CDR3 region has 17 residues. Here the CDR3 reads CASSLGTSGSYSYEQYF. CDR3 nucleotide sequence: TGTGCCAGCAGTTTAGGGACTAGCGGGAGCTACTCCTACGAGCAGTACTTC.

This clone showed up just once. The V and J genes are TRBV6-6 and TRBJ1-1; TRBD1 matches at 7 bases. This CDR3 is 15 amino acids long. Per germline, CDR1 MNHNY and CDR2 SVGAGI (reference sequence). The V gene end was trimmed by 7 bases and the J gene end by 3 bases; junction bases not matched to a gene: 11. The CDR3 DNA sequence: TGTGCCAGCACCGACAGGGTACGTTCGGACACTGAAGCTTTCTTT. Protein sequence: CASTDRVRSDTEAFF.

The rearrangement links TRBV4-1 to TRBJ1-4, with 8 positions matching TRBD1. V was pared by 5 bases and J by 7 bases, with 9 bases of the junction left unmatched. CDR1 is MGHRA and CDR2 is YSYEKL in the germline V gene. This CDR3 is built from 15 residues. CDR3 sequence (DNA): TGCGCCAGCAGCTCTGCTGGACAGGGAATTGAAAAACTGTTTTTT. Translating it yields CASSSAGQGIEKLFF.